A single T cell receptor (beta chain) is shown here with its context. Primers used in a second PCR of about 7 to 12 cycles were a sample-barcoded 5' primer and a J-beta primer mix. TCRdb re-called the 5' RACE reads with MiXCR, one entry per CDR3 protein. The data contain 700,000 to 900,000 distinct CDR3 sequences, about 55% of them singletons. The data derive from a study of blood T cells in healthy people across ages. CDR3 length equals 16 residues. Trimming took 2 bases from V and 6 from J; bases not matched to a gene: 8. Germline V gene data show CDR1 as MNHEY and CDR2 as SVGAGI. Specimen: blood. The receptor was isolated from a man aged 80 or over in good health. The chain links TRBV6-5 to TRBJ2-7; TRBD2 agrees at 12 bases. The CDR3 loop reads CASSYLTSGSGSEQYF. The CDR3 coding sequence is TGTGCCAGCAGTTACCTGACTAGCGGGAGTGGAAGCGAGCAGTACTTC.